The 8 T cell receptor beta chains given below trace back to one sample, sequenced in a study of cytomegalovirus exposure and HLA in healthy donors. The primer mix had 60 Vbeta and 13 Jbeta primers. Libraries were prepared by immunoSEQ multiplex PCR; TCRdb keeps only in-frame clonotypes and omits some of them. The data show more than 150,000 clones, with more than 65% seen just once and 3.5% to 4% held by the top ten. Input material: PBMCs. These receptor sequences come from a man aged 50-59 years in good health and CMV-seronegative.

The genes are TRBV27 and TRBJ1-2, with TRBD1 matching over 10 bases. Germline CDR1 is MNHEY and CDR2 is SMNVEV (reference sequence). V lost 6 bases and J lost 7; bases outside the gene matches: 2. This CDR3 spans 12 amino acids. CDR3 sequence: CASRTGGAGYTF. The CDR3 region has the DNA TGTGCCAGCAGGACAGGGGGCGCTGGCTACACCTTC.

Written as DNA, the CDR3 is TGTGCTAGTGGTTTGGACCAACAGGGCTCGGGTGAAAAACTGTTTTTT. Translation: CASGLDQQGSGEKLFF. The chain carries TRBV12-5 and TRBJ1-4; a possible D gene is TRBD1 (6 bases). Trimming cost V 1 base and J 7 bases, with 16 bases left between them. This CDR3 comprises 16 residues. Germline CDR1 is LGHNT and CDR2 is FRNRAP.

This clone appeared a single time. V and J are TRBV5-6 and TRBJ2-7; no clear D gene. CDR3 length: 13 residues. The V gene lost 1 base and the J gene lost 7 bases, with 12 bases spanning the gap. From germline, CDR1 is SGHDT and CDR2 YYEEEE. The CDR3 loop is CASSLPAAQEQYF. The CDR3 nucleotides are TGTGCCAGCAGCTTGCCTGCCGCTCAGGAGCAGTACTTC.

This clone was seen a single time. The chain combines TRBV27 with TRBJ2-3; 8 nucleotides agree with TRBD1. From germline, CDR1 is MNHEY and CDR2 SMNVEV (reference sequence). The CDR3 totals 13 residues. After removal of 5 bases from V and 5 bases from J, the junction contained 3 bases not matched to a gene. The CDR3 loop is CASSRTGIDTQYF. In DNA form, the CDR3 reads TGTGCCAGCAGTAGGACAGGGATAGATACGCAGTATTTT.

The chain joins TRBV18 to TRBJ1-6, with 7 bases matching TRBD1. The V and J ends lost 5 bases and 7 bases, in that order; junction bases with no gene match: 20. This CDR3 spans 19 amino acids. The V gene's germline CDR1 is KGHSH and CDR2 LQKENI. The CDR3 region is CASSTGTSTRGFNNSPLHF. CDR3 sequence (DNA): TGTGCCAGCTCAACCGGGACGAGCACCAGGGGGTTCAACAATTCACCCCTCCACTTT.

Turning to this clone: At one end, the junction sequence differs from germline, possibly due to a read error. This chain joins TRBV7-9 and TRBJ1-2; 12 bases match TRBD1. The CDR3 extends over 18 amino acids. CDR1 is SEHNR and CDR2 is FQNEAQ in the germline V gene (reference sequence). CDR3 in amino acids: CSSSERPGQGAVTYGYTF. In nucleotides, the CDR3 is TGTTCCAGCAGCGAAAGACCGGGACAGGGGGCGGTTACCTATGGCTACACCTTC.

The rearrangement uses TRBV29-1 and TRBJ1-1; 9 nucleotides match TRBD1. The length of the CDR3 is 13 residues. Germline loops: CDR1 SQVTM, CDR2 ANQGSEA. With 7 bases clipped from V and 1 base from J, the junction kept 4 bases outside the gene matches. This CDR3 is CSGRDRENTEAFF. In nucleotides, the CDR3 is TGCAGCGGACGGGACAGGGAGAACACTGAAGCTTTCTTT.

The chain links TRBV7-9 to TRBJ2-5, with TRBD1 matching 10 bases. Trimming removed 4 bases from V and 2 bases from J; junction bases left unmatched: 4. This CDR3 has 15 amino acids. Germline CDR1 and CDR2: SEHNR and FQNEAQ (reference sequence). In DNA, the CDR3 is TGTGCCAGCAGCTCCCGGGACAGGGGTCAAGAGACCCAGTACTTC. This gives the protein CASSSRDRGQETQYF. Combining the CDR3 with reference TRBV7-9 and TRBJ2-5 gives the whole variable domain DTGVSQNPRHKITKRGQNVTFRCDPISEHNRLYWYRQTLGQGPEFLTYFQNEAQLEKSRLLSDRFSAERPKGSFSTLEIQRTEQGDSAMYLCASSSRDRGQETQYFGPGTRLLVL.